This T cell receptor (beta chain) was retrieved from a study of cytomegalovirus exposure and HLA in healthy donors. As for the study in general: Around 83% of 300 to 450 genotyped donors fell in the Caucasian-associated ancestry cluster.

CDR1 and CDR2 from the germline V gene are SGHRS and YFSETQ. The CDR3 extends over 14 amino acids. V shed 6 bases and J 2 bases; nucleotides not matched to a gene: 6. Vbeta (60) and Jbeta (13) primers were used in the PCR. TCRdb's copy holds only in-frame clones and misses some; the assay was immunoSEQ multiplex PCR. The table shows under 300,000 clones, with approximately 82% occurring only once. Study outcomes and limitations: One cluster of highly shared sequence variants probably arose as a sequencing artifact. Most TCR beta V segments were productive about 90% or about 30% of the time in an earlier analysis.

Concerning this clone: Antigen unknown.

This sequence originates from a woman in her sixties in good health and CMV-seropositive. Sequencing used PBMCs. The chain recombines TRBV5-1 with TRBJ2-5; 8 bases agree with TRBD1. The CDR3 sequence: CASNFDRGQETQYF. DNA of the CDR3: TGCGCCAGCAACTTCGACAGGGGTCAAGAGACCCAGTACTTC. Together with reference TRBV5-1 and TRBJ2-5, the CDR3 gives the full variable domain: KAGVTQTPRYLIKTRGQQVTLSCSPISGHRSVSWYQQTPGQGLQFLFEYFSETQRNKGNFPGRFSGRQFSNSRSEMNVSTLELGDSALYLCASNFDRGQETQYFGPGTRLLVL.